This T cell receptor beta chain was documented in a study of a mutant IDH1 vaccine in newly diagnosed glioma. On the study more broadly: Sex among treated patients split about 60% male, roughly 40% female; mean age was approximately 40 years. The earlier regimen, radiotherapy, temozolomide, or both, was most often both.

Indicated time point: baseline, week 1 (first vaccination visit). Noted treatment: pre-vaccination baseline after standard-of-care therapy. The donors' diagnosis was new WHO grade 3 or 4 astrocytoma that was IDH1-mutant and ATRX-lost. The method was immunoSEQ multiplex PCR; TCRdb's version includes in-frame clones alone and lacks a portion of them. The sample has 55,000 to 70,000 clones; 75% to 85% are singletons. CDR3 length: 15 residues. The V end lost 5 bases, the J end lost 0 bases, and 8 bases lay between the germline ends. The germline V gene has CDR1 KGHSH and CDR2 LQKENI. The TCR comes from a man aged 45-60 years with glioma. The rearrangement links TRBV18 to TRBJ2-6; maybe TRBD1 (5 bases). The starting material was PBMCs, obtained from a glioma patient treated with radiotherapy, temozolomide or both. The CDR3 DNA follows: TGTGCCAGCTCAGACAGCCGCTCTGGGGCCAACGTCCTGACTTTC. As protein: CASSDSRSGANVLTF.